A single sample gave rise to the 9 T cell receptor beta chains below, sequenced in a study of OX40 agonist ivuxolimab in advanced cancers. Sequencing used immunoSEQ multiplex PCR; TCRdb keeps in-frame clones, though not all of them. The data hold about 61,000 clones, with roughly 80% observed a single time. The starting material was CD4+ or CD8+ T cells sorted from blood, obtained in a trial of the OX40 agonist ivuxolimab. All receptors come from an adult with an advanced solid tumor such as melanoma, head and neck, liver or kidney cancer.

The chain joins TRBV27 to TRBJ1-6, with D hard to call. Germline CDR1 MNHEY, CDR2 SMNVEV (reference sequence). V shed 5 bases and J shed 8 bases, with 10 bases lying between them. The CDR3 spans 13 residues. The CDR3 DNA reads as TGTGCCAGCAGTCCATTGTCTGATTCACCCCTCCACTTT. Its translation is CASSPLSDSPLHF.

The V and J genes are TRBV7-6 and TRBJ2-1; D is unresolved. This CDR3 contains 13 residues. The V gene's germline CDR1 is SGHVS and CDR2 FNYEAQ. V was pared by 1 base and J by 6 bases, with 7 bases between. The CDR3 loop reads CASSLGPVNEQFF. DNA of the CDR3: TGTGCCAGCAGCTTAGGTCCGGTCAATGAGCAGTTCTTC.

The rearrangement links TRBV4-1 to TRBJ2-3, with 7 positions matching TRBD1. With 0 bases clipped from V and 3 bases from J, the junction kept 9 bases outside the gene matches. Germline V gene lookup returns CDR1 MGHRA and CDR2 YSYEKL. This CDR3 region has 17 residues. CDR3 sequence (DNA): TGCGCCAGCAGCCAAGAGAGGACAGGAAGTATAACAGATACGCAGTATTTT. This codes for CASSQERTGSITDTQYF.

This clone was seen a single time. V usage is TRBV18 and J usage is TRBJ2-6; D is perhaps TRBD2 (5 bases). This CDR3 comprises 19 residues. Trimming shortened V by 5 bases and J by 1 base, and 21 bases separated the two germline ends. CDR1 and CDR2 from the germline V gene are KGHSH and LQKENI. CDR3 in DNA: TGTGCCAGCTCAGCTCGGCAGAGGGCGGATTGGTCTGGGGCCAACGTCCTGACTTTC. Translated: CASSARQRADWSGANVLTF.

J is TRBJ2-7 and V is TRBV21-1. TRBV21-1 represents a pseudogene. This CDR3 has 15 amino acids. The CDR3 sequence: CASSKGRDGNYEQYF. The CDR3 bases are TGTGCCAGCAGCAAAGGTCGGGACGGGAACTACGAGCAGTACTTC.

The rearrangement uses TRBV27 and TRBJ2-5; a weak D match, TRBD1 (5 bases). V was cut by 5 bases and J by 12 bases, with 16 bases left in between. The CDR3 totals 12 residues. Looked up from germline, CDR1 is MNHEY and CDR2 is SMNVEV (reference sequence). The DNA of the CDR3 is TGTGCCAGCAGTCCCGGACACAGTTGGGAGTACTTC. Translating gives CASSPGHSWEYF.

A few counts support this clone. The rearrangement links TRBV19 to TRBJ1-1; D remains ambiguous. Germline CDR1 is LNHDA and CDR2 is SQIVND (reference sequence). V dropped 10 bases and J dropped 1 base, with 13 bases sitting between them. The CDR3 has 13 residues. For the CDR3, the DNA is TGTGCCATCCGGGAGGGCGGGAACACTGAAGCTTTCTTT. It codes for CAIREGGNTEAFF.

The chain recombines TRBV4-2 with TRBJ2-2; D unclear. The CDR3 has 15 residues. Germline V gene sequence: CDR1 LGHNA, CDR2 YNFKEQ. Trimming removed 1 base from V and 3 bases from J, with 9 bases in between. CDR3 amino acids: CASSQGIRDTGELFF. DNA for the CDR3: TGTGCCAGCAGCCAAGGGATAAGGGACACCGGGGAGCTGTTTTTT.

V gene TRBV18 combines with J gene TRBJ2-3; tentatively, D is TRBD2 (6 bases). The CDR3 length is 13 residues. Germline values: CDR1 KGHSH, CDR2 LQKENI. The V and J ends lost 3 bases and 5 bases respectively, with 9 bases between them. CDR3 residues: CASSPGLLDTQYF. CDR3 nucleotide sequence: TGTGCCAGCTCACCGGGACTTTTAGATACGCAGTATTTT.